These 24 T cell receptor beta chains came from one sample sequenced in a study of T cells in Graves' hyperthyroidism and ophthalmopathy (dated by TCRdb to between 2018 and 2021). Receptor amplification or capture employed multiplex PCR. Sequencing was carried out with an Illumina HiSeq 2000. Amplification of TCR beta CDR3 regions was carried out from RNA transcripts. The TCR CDR3 was subjected to a first round of RT-PCR using the HTBI primer set and the Qiagen OneStep RT-PCR kit. TCRdb reanalyzed the raw reads on its own, using fastp at Q25 for trimming and MiXCR for clone calling, and kept in-frame beta chains. Records with the same CDR3 protein are collapsed into one entry carrying the most frequent genes and DNA. The sample has 200,000 to 250,000 distinct CDR3 sequences on record, around 19% of them singletons. The ten largest account for roughly 44% of the sample. The sample consisted of blood. Receptor source: a man aged 40-55 years with Graves' hyperthyroidism.

In this sample, this clonotype turned up many times. This sequence joins TRBV7-3 and TRBJ2-1, with TRBD1 matching 8 bases. The V gene's germline CDR1 is SGHTA and CDR2 FQGTGA. V lost 8 bases, J lost 0 bases, and 6 bases stayed unmatched. CDR3 length: 15 residues. The CDR3 is CASLGDRSSYNEQFF. In DNA, the CDR3 is TGTGCCAGCTTAGGGGACAGGAGCTCCTACAATGAGCAGTTCTTC.

The gene calls are TRBV9 and TRBJ1-2; D unclear. The V gene's germline CDR1 is SGDLS and CDR2 YYNGEE. This CDR3 is built from 16 residues. V was trimmed by 4 bases and J by 2 bases, leaving 18 bases between them. Here the CDR3 reads CASSPGDRSANYGYTF. The DNA of the CDR3 is TGTGCCAGCAGCCCAGGCGATAGGTCGGCGAACTATGGCTACACCTTC.

This clonotype was seen many times. CDR3 loop: CASSKQGFNHGYTF. CDR3 bases: TGTGCCAGCAGTAAACAGGGTTTCAACCATGGCTACACCTTC. The V call is TRBV28, the J call TRBJ1-2; tentative D call: TRBD1 (6 bases). Germline V gene sequence: CDR1 MDHEN, CDR2 SYDVKM. Trimming cost V 5 bases and J 6 bases, with 16 bases left between them. This CDR3 spans 14 amino acids.

Here the CDR3 reads CSARKGTSGTNEQFF. For the CDR3, the DNA is TGCAGTGCTAGAAAAGGGACTAGCGGGACCAATGAGCAGTTCTTC. The V and J genes are TRBV20-1 and TRBJ2-1, with 13 nucleotides matching TRBD2. The germline V gene has CDR1 DFQATT and CDR2 SNEGSKA (reference sequence). The CDR3 spans 15 residues. V was clipped by 2 bases and J by 6 bases; unmatched bases: 4.

The rearrangement uses TRBV7-8 and TRBJ2-1; the D gene is possibly TRBD2 (7 bases). Deletions cut 1 base from V and 0 bases from J, with 10 bases between. CDR3 length equals 16 residues. Per the germline V gene, CDR1 is SGHVS and CDR2 is FQNEAQ. This chain's CDR3 is CASSLEGGTSYNEQFF. CDR3 nucleotide sequence: TGTGCCAGCAGCTTAGAGGGGGGGACCTCCTACAATGAGCAGTTCTTC.

This clonotype was detected ten times or more. The chain recombines TRBV20-1 with TRBJ1-1; D ambiguous. CDR3 length: 14 residues. The V gene's germline CDR1 is DFQATT and CDR2 SNEGSKA (reference sequence). V lost 0 bases and J 11 bases, leaving 19 bases between the germline ends. The CDR3 nucleotides are TGCAGTGCTAGAGATAGGAAACACACGAAAGGGGCTTTCTTT. Translation: CSARDRKHTKGAFF.

This chain uses TRBV7-9 with TRBJ2-2, with 8 nucleotides matching TRBD1. CDR1 SEHNR and CDR2 FQNEAQ come from the germline V gene (reference sequence). The CDR3 is made up of 16 amino acids. V was clipped by 5 bases and J by 6 bases; unmatched bases: 11. This CDR3 reads CASSHTNRGEAGELFF. CDR3 coding DNA: TGTGCCAGCAGCCATACAAACAGGGGGGAAGCCGGGGAGCTGTTTTTT.

The chain employs TRBV12-3 or TRBV12-4 and TRBJ1-1; D unresolved. The CDR3 has 11 amino acids. With 4 bases removed from V and 14 bases from J, the gap between germline ends came to 14 bases. Here the CDR3 reads CASSYLSVCFF. The CDR3 DNA reads TGTGCCAGCAGTTACCTGTCGGTTTGCTTCTTT.

The chain links TRBV5-1 to TRBJ2-3, with 7 nucleotides matching TRBD1. V was clipped by 0 bases and J by 4 bases; unmatched bases: 5. This CDR3 is 15 amino acids long. In germline, CDR1 is SGHRS, CDR2 YFSETQ. The CDR3: CASSLGITGADTQYF. Written as DNA, the CDR3 is TGCGCCAGCAGCTTGGGTATAACAGGGGCAGATACGCAGTATTTT.

This clonotype was detected many times. The chain joins TRBV20-1 to TRBJ2-5; 10 bases align to TRBD2. Germline trimming cut 3 bases from V and 7 bases from J; bases unmatched to any gene: 14. Germline CDR1 DFQATT, CDR2 SNEGSKA (reference sequence). The CDR3 is 16 amino acids. This CDR3 is CSASKISGGTLWTQYF. CDR3 nucleotides: TGCAGTGCTAGTAAAATTAGCGGGGGGACCTTGTGGACCCAGTACTTC.

This clonotype was recorded many times. This rearrangement joins TRBV7-8 to TRBJ2-6; 7 nucleotides line up with TRBD2. This CDR3 comprises 17 residues. Germline CDR1 is SGHVS and CDR2 is FQNEAQ. The trim removed 5 bases at V and 2 bases at J, leaving 9 bases unmatched. CDR3 coding DNA: TGTGCCAGCAGCCCCGGGAGGTGGAGGGCTGGGGCCAACGTCCTGACTTTC. As protein: CASSPGRWRAGANVLTF.

This clonotype was seen a few times. J is TRBJ1-4 and V is TRBV30; TRBD1 might be the D (6 bases). In germline, CDR1 is GTSNPN, CDR2 SVGIG (reference sequence). The germline V and J ends were trimmed by 3 bases and 3 bases, with 14 bases remaining between them. There are 15 residues in the CDR3. CDR3: CAWSAGVLANEKLFF. In DNA, the CDR3 is TGTGCCTGGAGCGCAGGGGTTCTAGCTAATGAAAAACTGTTTTTT.

This chain uses TRBV12-3 or TRBV12-4 with TRBJ2-1, with 8 bases lining up with TRBD2. The CDR3 consists of 14 residues. V was clipped by 5 bases and J by 9 bases; unmatched bases: 9. The CDR3 here is CASSLGGARSEQFF. CDR3 nucleotides: TGTGCCAGCAGTCTCGGGGGGGCGCGGAGTGAGCAGTTCTTC.

This clonotype was counted at least ten times. J is TRBJ1-1 and V is TRBV20-1; no clear D. This CDR3 spans 12 amino acids. The V end was cut by 5 bases, the J end by 6 bases, with 13 bases between. CDR1 DFQATT and CDR2 SNEGSKA come from the germline V gene (reference sequence). The CDR3 sequence is CSASRLGAEAFF. The CDR3 nucleotides are TGCAGTGCTTCACGACTTGGGGCTGAAGCTTTCTTT.

The chain employs TRBV20-1 and TRBJ1-5; D gene uncertain. There are 16 residues in the CDR3. Germline V gives CDR1 DFQATT, CDR2 SNEGSKA (reference sequence). The germline V and J ends were trimmed by 6 bases and 0 bases, with 18 bases remaining between them. CDR3 bases: TGCAGTGCCCCTCCCCTATTATCTAATAGCAATCAGCCCCAGCATTTT. Translation gives CSAPPLLSNSNQPQHF.

This clonotype appeared many times. This chain's CDR3 is CASSFIHTDGANVLTF. Written as DNA, the CDR3 is TGTGCCAGCAGCTTTATTCACACGGATGGGGCCAACGTCCTGACTTTC. The chain employs TRBV7-2 and TRBJ2-6, with D unresolved. The CDR3 extends over 16 amino acids. Germline-derived CDR1 and CDR2 are SGHTA and FQGNSA. Deletions cut 3 bases from V and 3 bases from J, with 12 bases between.

The gene calls are TRBV18 and TRBJ1-3; D is ambiguous. The germline V and J ends were trimmed by 2 bases and 0 bases, with 5 bases remaining between them. The CDR3 has 14 residues. The germline gives CDR1 KGHSH, CDR2 LQKENI. The CDR3 DNA sequence: TGTGCCAGCTCACCAGCAGACTCTGGAAACACCATATATTTT. It translates to CASSPADSGNTIYF.

This clonotype was seen ten or more times. The rearrangement uses TRBV2 and TRBJ2-3; D is unresolved. CDR1 is SNHLY and CDR2 is FYNNEI in the germline V gene. V lost 3 bases and J lost 3, with 10 bases in between. CDR3 length equals 14 residues. For the CDR3, the DNA is TGTGCCAGCAGTGAGGGGTTAGCAACAGATACGCAGTATTTT. The encoded protein is CASSEGLATDTQYF.

This clonotype was counted many times. For the CDR3, the DNA is TGTGCCAGCAGGGCCGGACTCAGTAATTCACCCCTCCACTTT. Its protein is CASRAGLSNSPLHF. The V call is TRBV12-3 or TRBV12-4, the J call TRBJ1-6; no reliable D call. The CDR3 totals 14 residues. Trimming cost V 6 bases and J 6 bases, with 12 bases left between them.

For the CDR3, the DNA is TGCAGCGTTGGGGTTGATACGCAGTATTTT. This codes for CSVGVDTQYF. This chain links TRBV29-1 with TRBJ2-3; D remains unclear. The CDR3 contains 10 residues. V gave up 4 bases and J gave up 6 bases, with 5 bases separating them. The V gene's germline CDR1 is SQVTM and CDR2 ANQGSEA.

This clonotype has more than one count but fewer than ten. The J gene is TRBJ2-7, the V gene TRBV20-1, with TRBD2 as a possible D gene (5 bases). Germline V gene lookup returns CDR1 DFQATT and CDR2 SNEGSKA (reference sequence). The CDR3 length is 14 residues. The V end lost 3 bases, the J end lost 0 bases, and 12 bases lay between the germline ends. The CDR3 DNA follows: TGCAGTGCTAGTGGCGGGTTCCGCTCCTACGAGCAGTACTTC. Its protein product is CSASGGFRSYEQYF.

Notes on this clonotype: This sequence may be a read error, since a much larger clone differs from it by one base. The V and J genes are TRBV6-6 and TRBJ1-3; no reliable D call. Looked up from germline, CDR1 is MNHNY and CDR2 is SVGAGI (reference sequence). This CDR3 is 15 amino acids long. The V and J ends lost 0 bases and 0 bases respectively, with 6 bases between them. The CDR3 DNA follows: TGTGCCAGCAGTTACTCGATAGTCTCTGGAAACACCATATATTTT. Encoded protein: CASSYSIVSGNTIYF.

The sample holds many counts of this clonotype. The chain joins TRBV20-1 to TRBJ2-7, with D perhaps TRBD2 (6 bases). The V gene lost 6 bases and the J gene lost 0 bases, with 18 bases spanning the gap. The CDR3 runs to 15 residues. CDR1 DFQATT and CDR2 SNEGSKA come from the germline V gene (reference sequence). CDR3 in amino acids: CSARPHAGYSYEQYF. CDR3 nucleotide sequence: TGCAGTGCCCGCCCCCACGCGGGGTACTCCTACGAGCAGTACTTC.

The rearrangement uses TRBV5-4 and TRBJ1-2, with TRBD1 identical over 9 bases. The CDR3 covers 15 residues. Trimming cost V 3 bases and J 3 bases; bases outside gene matches: 6. Per germline, CDR1 SGHNT and CDR2 YYREEE (reference sequence). CDR3 sequence reads: CASSYGTGWDYGYTF. In DNA, the CDR3 is TGTGCCAGCAGCTACGGGACAGGGTGGGACTATGGCTACACCTTC.